The 7 T cell receptor beta chains below all came from one sample that was sequenced in a study of cytomegalovirus exposure and HLA in healthy donors. Using immunoSEQ multiplex PCR, the repertoire was profiled, and TCRdb retains in-frame clones only, with some absent. The table has under 250,000 clones, around nine tenths seen once. The sample comprised PBMCs. All receptors derive from a man between 18 and 35 years old in good health and CMV-seronegative.

The rearrangement links TRBV25-1 to TRBJ2-1; 8 bases match TRBD2. The germline V gene encodes CDR1 MGHDK and CDR2 SYGVNS. The CDR3 is 15 amino acids. The ends lost 3 bases at V and 5 bases at J; junction bases unmatched: 6. CDR3 in DNA: TGTGCCAGCAGTGAGTGGGCGGGGGGCGACAATGAGCAGTTCTTC. Its translation: CASSEWAGGDNEQFF.

V is TRBV5-4 and J is TRBJ1-2; no firm D call. The CDR3 is 12 amino acids. V was pared by 4 bases and J by 8 bases, with 12 bases between. The germline gives CDR1 SGHNT, CDR2 YYREEE (reference sequence). CDR3 bases: TGTGCCAGCAGCGCGGACTGGGGAGGCTACACCTTC. Protein sequence: CASSADWGGYTF.

This clone came up a few times. The genes are TRBV4-2 and TRBJ2-5; no reliable D call. This CDR3 has 14 amino acids. V shed 0 bases and J shed 5 bases, with 10 bases lying between them. The germline CDR1 and CDR2 sequences are LGHNA and YNFKEQ. CDR3 region: CASSQERGWETQYF. The CDR3 DNA is TGTGCCAGCAGCCAAGAACGAGGTTGGGAGACCCAGTACTTC.

This chain connects TRBV5-5 to TRBJ1-5, with a weak D call TRBD1 (6 bases). Germline CDR1 SGHKS, CDR2 YYEKEE (reference sequence). V lost 4 bases to trimming and J lost 6 bases, with 14 bases between them. This CDR3 region has 14 residues. CDR3 loop: CASSPDRLSQPQHF. CDR3 DNA: TGTGCCAGCAGCCCAGACAGGTTGAGTCAGCCCCAGCATTTT.

The chain uses TRBV4-1 and TRBJ2-7; D unresolved. The CDR3 runs to 13 residues. In germline, CDR1 is MGHRA, CDR2 YSYEKL. V shed 4 bases and J shed 4 bases, with 11 bases lying between them. The CDR3 DNA sequence: TGCGCCAGCAGCCCGGAGAAGTATTACGAGCAGTACTTC. Translation gives CASSPEKYYEQYF.

This chain uses TRBV7-8 with TRBJ2-7; 8 bases line up with TRBD1. The ends lost 5 bases at V and 4 bases at J; junction bases unmatched: 4. The CDR3 sequence is 13 residues long. The V gene's germline CDR1 is SGHVS and CDR2 FQNEAQ. The CDR3 loop is CASSRDRQYEQYF. The CDR3, as DNA: TGTGCCAGCAGCAGGGACAGGCAGTACGAGCAGTACTTC.

This clone appeared a single time. This sequence joins TRBV2 and TRBJ2-1; a possible D gene is TRBD2 (7 bases). Germline lookup yields CDR1 SNHLY and CDR2 FYNNEI. This CDR3 spans 17 amino acids. V lost 9 bases and J 3 bases, leaving 24 bases between the germline ends. The CDR3 sequence: CARNWGVGGGRYNEQFF. CDR3 nucleotide sequence: TGTGCCAGAAATTGGGGTGTTGGGGGGGGCCGCTACAATGAGCAGTTCTTC.